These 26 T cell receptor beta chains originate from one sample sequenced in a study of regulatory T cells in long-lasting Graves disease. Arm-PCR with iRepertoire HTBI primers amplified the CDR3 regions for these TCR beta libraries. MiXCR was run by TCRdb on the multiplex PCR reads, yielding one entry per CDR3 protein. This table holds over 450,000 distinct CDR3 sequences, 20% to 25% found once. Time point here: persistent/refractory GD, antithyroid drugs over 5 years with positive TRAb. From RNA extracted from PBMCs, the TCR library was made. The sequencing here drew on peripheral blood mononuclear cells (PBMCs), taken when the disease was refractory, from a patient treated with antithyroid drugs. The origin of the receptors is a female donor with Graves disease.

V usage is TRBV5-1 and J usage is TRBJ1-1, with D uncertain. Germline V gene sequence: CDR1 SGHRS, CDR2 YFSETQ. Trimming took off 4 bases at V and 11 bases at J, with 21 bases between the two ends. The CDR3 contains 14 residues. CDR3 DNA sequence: TGCGCCAGCAGCCTTCAGGAGAGACAAACCCAGGCTTTCTTT. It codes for CASSLQERQTQAFF.

The chain's CDR3 is CASSSPLAEQYF. CDR3 bases: TGTGCCAGCAGTTCCCCCCTAGCCGAGCAGTACTTC. V and J are TRBV27 and TRBJ2-7, with a tentative D call TRBD2 (5 bases). The CDR3 has 12 amino acids. Trimming removed 4 bases at V and 6 bases at J, with 10 bases between. Germline assignment: CDR1 MNHEY and CDR2 SMNVEV (reference sequence).

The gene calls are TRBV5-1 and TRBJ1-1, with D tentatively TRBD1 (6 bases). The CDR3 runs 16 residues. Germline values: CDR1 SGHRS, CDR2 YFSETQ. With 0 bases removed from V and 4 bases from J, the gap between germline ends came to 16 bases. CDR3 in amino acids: CASSLGLEVQGTEAFF. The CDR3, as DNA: TGCGCCAGCAGCTTGGGACTCGAGGTACAGGGCACTGAAGCTTTCTTT.

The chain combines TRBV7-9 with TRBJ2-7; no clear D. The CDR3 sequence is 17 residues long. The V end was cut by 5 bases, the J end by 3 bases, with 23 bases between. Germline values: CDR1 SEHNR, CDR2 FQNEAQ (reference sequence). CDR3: CASSPRSTTHTIYEQYF. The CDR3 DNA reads TGTGCCAGCAGCCCACGTAGCACCACACACACAATCTACGAGCAGTACTTC.

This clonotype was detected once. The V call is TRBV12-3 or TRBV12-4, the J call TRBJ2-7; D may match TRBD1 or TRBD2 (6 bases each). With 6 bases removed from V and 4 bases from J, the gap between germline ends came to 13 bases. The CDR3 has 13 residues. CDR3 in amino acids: CASRGGQEYEQYF. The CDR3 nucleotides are TGTGCCAGCAGAGGGGGGCAAGAATACGAGCAGTACTTC.

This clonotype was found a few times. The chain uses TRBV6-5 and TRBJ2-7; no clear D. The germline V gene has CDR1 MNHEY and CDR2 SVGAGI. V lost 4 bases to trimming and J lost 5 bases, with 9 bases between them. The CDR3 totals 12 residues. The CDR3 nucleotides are TGTGCCAGCAGTTCCCCCCCCCACGAGCAGTACTTC. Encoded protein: CASSSPPHEQYF.

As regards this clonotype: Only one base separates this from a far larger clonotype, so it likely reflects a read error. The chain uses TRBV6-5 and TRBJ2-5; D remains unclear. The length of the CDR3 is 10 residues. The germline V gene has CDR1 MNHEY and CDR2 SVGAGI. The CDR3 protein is CASSLETRYF. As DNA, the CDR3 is TGTGCCAGCAGTTTAGAGACCCGGTACTTC.

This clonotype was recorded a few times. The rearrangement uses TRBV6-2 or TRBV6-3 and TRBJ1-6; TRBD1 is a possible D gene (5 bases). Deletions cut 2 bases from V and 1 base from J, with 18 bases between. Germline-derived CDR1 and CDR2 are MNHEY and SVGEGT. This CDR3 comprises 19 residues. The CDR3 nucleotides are TGTGCCAGCAGTTACCCCAGGACTGGGACTGCATCCTATAATTCACCCCTCCACTTT. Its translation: CASSYPRTGTASYNSPLHF.

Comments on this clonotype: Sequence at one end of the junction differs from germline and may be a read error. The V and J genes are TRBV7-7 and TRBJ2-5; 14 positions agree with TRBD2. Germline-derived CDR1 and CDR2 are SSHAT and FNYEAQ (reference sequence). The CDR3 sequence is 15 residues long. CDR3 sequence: CASSQGLAGGETQYF. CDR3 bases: TGTGCTAGCAGCCAAGGACTAGCGGGGGGAGAGACCCAGTACTTC.

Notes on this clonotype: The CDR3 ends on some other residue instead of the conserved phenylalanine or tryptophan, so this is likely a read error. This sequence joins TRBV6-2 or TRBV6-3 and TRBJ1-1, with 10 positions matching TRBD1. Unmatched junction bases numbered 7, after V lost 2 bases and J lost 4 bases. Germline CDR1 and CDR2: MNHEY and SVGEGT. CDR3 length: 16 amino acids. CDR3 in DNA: TGTGCCAGCAGTTACCAGACAGGGGGCTTTCGCACTGAAGCTTTCTCT. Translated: CASSYQTGGFRTEAFS.

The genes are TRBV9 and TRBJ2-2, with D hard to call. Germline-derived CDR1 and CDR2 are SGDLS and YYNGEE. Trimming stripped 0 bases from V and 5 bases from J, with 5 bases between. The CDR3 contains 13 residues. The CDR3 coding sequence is TGTGCCAGCAGCGTAGCTACGACCGGGGAGCTGTTTTTT. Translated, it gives CASSVATTGELFF.

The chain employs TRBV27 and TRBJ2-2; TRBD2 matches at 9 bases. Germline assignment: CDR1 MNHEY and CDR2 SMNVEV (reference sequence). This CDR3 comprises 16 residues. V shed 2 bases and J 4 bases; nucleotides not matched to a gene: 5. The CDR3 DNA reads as TGTGCCAGCAGTTTAGTAGCGGGAGTCGGCACCGGGGAGCTGTTTTTT. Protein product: CASSLVAGVGTGELFF.

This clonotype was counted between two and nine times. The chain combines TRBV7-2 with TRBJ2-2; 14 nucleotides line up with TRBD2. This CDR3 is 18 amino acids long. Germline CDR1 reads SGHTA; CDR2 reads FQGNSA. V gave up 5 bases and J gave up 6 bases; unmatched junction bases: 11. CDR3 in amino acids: CASSRQPGLAGAAGELFF. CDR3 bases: TGTGCCAGCAGCAGACAACCGGGACTAGCGGGAGCGGCCGGGGAGCTGTTTTTT. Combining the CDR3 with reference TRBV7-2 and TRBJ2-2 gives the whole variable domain GAGVSQSPSNKVTEKGKDVELRCDPISGHTALYWYRQSLGQGLEFLIYFQGNSAPDKSGLPSDRFSAERTGGSVSTLTIQRTQQEDSAVYLCASSRQPGLAGAAGELFFGEGSRLTVL.

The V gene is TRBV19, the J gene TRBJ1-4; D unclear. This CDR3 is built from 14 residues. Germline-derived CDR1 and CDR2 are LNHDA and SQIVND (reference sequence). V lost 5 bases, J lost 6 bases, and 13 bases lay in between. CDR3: CASSSAGGDEKLFF. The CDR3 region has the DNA TGTGCCAGTAGTTCGGCAGGTGGGGATGAAAAACTGTTTTTT.

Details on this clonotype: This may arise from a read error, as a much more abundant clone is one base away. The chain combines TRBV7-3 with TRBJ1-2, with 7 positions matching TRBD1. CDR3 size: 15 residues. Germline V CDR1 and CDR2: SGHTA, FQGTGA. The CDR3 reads CASSPTGDANYGCTF. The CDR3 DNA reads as TGTGCCAGCAGCCCAACAGGGGACGCCAACTATGGCTGCACCTTC. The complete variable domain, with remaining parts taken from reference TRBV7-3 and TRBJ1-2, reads GAGVSQTPSNKVTEKGKYVELRCDPISGHTALYWYRQSLGQGPEFLIYFQGTGAADDSGLPNDRFFAVRPEGSVSTLKIQRTERGDSAVYLCASSPTGDANYGCTFGSGTRLTVV.

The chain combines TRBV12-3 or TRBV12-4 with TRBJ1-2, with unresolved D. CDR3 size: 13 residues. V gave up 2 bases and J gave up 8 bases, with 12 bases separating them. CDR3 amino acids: CASSLSQDGGYTF. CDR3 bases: TGTGCCAGCAGTTTAAGCCAGGATGGCGGCTACACCTTC.

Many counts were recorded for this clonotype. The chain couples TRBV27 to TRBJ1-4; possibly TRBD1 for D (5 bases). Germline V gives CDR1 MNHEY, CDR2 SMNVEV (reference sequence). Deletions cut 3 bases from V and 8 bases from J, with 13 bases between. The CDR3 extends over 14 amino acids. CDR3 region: CASSLVSGREKLFF. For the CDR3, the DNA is TGTGCCAGCAGTTTGGTATCGGGACGAGAAAAACTGTTTTTT. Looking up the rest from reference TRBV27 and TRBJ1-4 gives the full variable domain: EAQVTQNPRYLITVTGKKLTVTCSQNMNHEYMSWYRQDPGLGLRQIYYSMNVEVTDKGDVPEGYKVSRKEKRNFPLILESPSPNQTSLYFCASSLVSGREKLFFGSGTQLSVL.

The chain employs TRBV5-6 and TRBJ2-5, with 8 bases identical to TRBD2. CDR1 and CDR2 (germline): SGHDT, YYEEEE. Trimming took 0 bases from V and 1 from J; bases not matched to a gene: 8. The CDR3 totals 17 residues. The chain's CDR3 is CASSLGYERGTQETQYF. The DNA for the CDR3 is TGTGCCAGCAGCTTGGGATATGAGCGGGGGACCCAAGAGACCCAGTACTTC.

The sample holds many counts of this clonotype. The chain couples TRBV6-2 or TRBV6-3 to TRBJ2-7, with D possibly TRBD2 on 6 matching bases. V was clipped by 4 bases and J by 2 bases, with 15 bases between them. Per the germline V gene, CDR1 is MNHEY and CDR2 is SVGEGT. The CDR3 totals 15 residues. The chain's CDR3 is CASSFDQGGTYEQYF. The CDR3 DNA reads TGTGCCAGCAGTTTTGACCAGGGAGGCACCTACGAGCAGTACTTC.

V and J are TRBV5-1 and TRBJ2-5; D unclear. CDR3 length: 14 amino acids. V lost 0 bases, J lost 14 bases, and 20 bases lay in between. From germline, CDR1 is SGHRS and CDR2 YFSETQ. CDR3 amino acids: CASSLGLGMRHGYF. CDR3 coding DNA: TGCGCCAGCAGCTTGGGCCTGGGAATGAGACATGGATACTTC. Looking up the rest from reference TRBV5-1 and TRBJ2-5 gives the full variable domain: KAGVTQTPRYLIKTRGQQVTLSCSPISGHRSVSWYQQTPGQGLQFLFEYFSETQRNKGNFPGRFSGRQFSNSRSEMNVSTLELGDSALYLCASSLGLGMRHGYFGPGTRLLVL.

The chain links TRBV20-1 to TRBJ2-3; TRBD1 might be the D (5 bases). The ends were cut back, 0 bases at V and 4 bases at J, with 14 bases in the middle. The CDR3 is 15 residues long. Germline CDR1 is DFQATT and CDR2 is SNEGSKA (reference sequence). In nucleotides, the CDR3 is TGCAGTGCTAGAGATTTGGGCAGGGTGGCAGATACGCAGTATTTT. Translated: CSARDLGRVADTQYF.

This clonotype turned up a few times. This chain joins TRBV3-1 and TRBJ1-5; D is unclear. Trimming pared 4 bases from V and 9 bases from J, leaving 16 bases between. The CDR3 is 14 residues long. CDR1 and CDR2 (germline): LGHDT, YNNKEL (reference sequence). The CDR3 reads CASSLRLGQGPQHF. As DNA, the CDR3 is TGTGCCAGCAGCCTCCGGCTGGGCCAAGGGCCCCAGCATTTT.

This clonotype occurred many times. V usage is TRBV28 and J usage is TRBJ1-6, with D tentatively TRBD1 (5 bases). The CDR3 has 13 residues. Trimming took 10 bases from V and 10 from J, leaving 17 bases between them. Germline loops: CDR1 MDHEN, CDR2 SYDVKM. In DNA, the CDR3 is TGTGCCACGTCGATAGGGGCTGGGTCACCCCTCCACTTT. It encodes CATSIGAGSPLHF.

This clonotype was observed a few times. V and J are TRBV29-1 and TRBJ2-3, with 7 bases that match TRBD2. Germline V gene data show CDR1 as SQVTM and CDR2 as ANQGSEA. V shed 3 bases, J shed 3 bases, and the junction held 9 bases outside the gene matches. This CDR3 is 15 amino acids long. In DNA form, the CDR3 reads TGCAGCGTTGATAGAGCGGGACGACCGACAGATACGCAGTATTTT. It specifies CSVDRAGRPTDTQYF.

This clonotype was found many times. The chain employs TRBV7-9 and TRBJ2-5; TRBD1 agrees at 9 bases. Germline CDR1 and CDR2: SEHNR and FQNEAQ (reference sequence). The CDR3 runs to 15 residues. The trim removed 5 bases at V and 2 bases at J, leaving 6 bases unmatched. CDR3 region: CASSNPGQGQETQYF. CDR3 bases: TGTGCCAGCAGCAATCCGGGACAGGGTCAAGAGACCCAGTACTTC.

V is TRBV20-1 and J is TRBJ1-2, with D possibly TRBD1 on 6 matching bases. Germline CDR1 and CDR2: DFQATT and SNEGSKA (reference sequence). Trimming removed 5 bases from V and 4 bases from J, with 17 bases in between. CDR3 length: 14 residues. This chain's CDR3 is CSAPRLGARYGYTF. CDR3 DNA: TGCAGTGCTCCCAGGTTGGGGGCACGCTATGGCTACACCTTC.